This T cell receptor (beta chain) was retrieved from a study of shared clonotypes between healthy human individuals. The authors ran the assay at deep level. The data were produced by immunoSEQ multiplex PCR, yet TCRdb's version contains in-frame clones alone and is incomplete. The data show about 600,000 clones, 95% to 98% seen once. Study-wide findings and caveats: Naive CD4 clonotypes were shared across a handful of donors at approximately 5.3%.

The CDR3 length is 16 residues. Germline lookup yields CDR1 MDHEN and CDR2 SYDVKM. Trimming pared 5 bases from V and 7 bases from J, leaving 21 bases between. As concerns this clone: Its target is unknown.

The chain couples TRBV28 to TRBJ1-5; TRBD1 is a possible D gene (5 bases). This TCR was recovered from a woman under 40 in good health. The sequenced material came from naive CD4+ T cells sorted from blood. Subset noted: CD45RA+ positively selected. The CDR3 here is CASSPPGTVDNQPQHF. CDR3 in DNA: TGTGCCAGCAGTCCACCCGGGACGGTGGATAACCAGCCCCAGCATTTT.